Reported below is one T cell receptor beta chain. The antigen is not known. This sample was taken from a study of shared clonotypes between healthy human individuals. Study-level results: The study drew on few donors, limiting represented genetic and exposure-history diversity. The rarefaction results pointed to incomplete sorted-subset sequencing despite large depth.

Cells designated naive CD8 were CD45RO-negative and were positively selected for CCR7, with terminally differentiated effector memory CD45RA+ cells excluded. Germline CDR1 is MGHRA and CDR2 is YSYEKL. V shed 0 bases and J shed 3 bases, with 12 bases lying between them. The CDR3 contains 15 residues. Replicate PCRs from sorted subsets contained about 0.2 ug DNA, which is some 30,000 T cell genomes. Profiled with immunoSEQ multiplex PCR; TCRdb holds only in-frame clones, not every one. The repertoire consists of around 2,000,000 clones, with 85% to 95% occurring once and the leading ten covering under 2%.

Sequencing used naive CD8+ T cells from PBMCs. This TCR derives from a man aged 18 to 35 in good health. Some clones in this sample may be carry-over from other donors' samples. This chain links TRBV4-1 with TRBJ2-7; a weak D match, TRBD2 (5 bases). The CDR3 is CASSQDRERNYEQYF. The CDR3 DNA reads as TGCGCCAGCAGCCAAGATCGGGAAAGGAACTACGAGCAGTACTTC.